Included here is one T cell receptor beta chain sequence, with context. These data originate in a study of beta chain features in type 1 diabetes. V lost 4 bases to trimming and J lost 4 bases, with 14 bases between them. The CDR3 loop spans 14 amino acids. Germline-derived CDR1 and CDR2 are SNHLY and FYNNEI. Expressed TCRB transcripts were sequenced, since all the RNA that had been isolated was reverse transcribed. Profiling relied on immunoSEQ multiplex PCR, and the TCRdb table lists in-frame clones only, not all of them. The profile shows about 370,000 clones, approximately 16% of them singletons. This receptor was identified in a woman between 18 and 29 years old in good health. This sequence joins TRBV2 and TRBJ2-7; D possibly corresponds to TRBD2 (7 bases). The specimen was naive CD4+ T cells from blood. CDR3: CASSVGGGRYEQYF. CDR3 coding DNA: TGTGCCAGCAGTGTGGGAGGGGGGAGATACGAGCAGTACTTC.